These 16 T cell receptor beta chains came from one sample sequenced in a study of human thymus T cells. The repertoire was sequenced with immunoSEQ multiplex PCR; TCRdb's copy has only in-frame clones and lacks some. The sample records roughly 54,000 clones, 94% being singletons. Specimen: blood. The origin of the receptors is a boy under two years old with a congenital heart defect but otherwise immunologically healthy.

The chain combines TRBV4-3 with TRBJ2-1; possibly TRBD1 or TRBD2 for D (5 bases each). Germline CDR1 is LGHNA and CDR2 is YSLEER. Trimming took off 0 bases at V and 4 bases at J, with 10 bases between the two ends. The CDR3 consists of 15 residues. The CDR3 loop reads CASSQDGDGYNEQFF. CDR3 DNA: TGCGCCAGCAGCCAAGATGGGGACGGTTACAATGAGCAGTTCTTC.

This clone was recorded once. The J gene is TRBJ1-2, the V gene TRBV12-5; tentative D call: TRBD1 (5 bases). Germline loops: CDR1 LGHNT, CDR2 FRNRAP. This CDR3 is 14 amino acids long. V shed 2 bases and J shed 7 bases, with 14 bases lying between them. This CDR3 is CASGLFFWGAGYTF. The CDR3 coding sequence is TGTGCTAGTGGTTTGTTTTTTTGGGGCGCTGGCTACACCTTC.

The chain couples TRBV7-2 to TRBJ2-1; D is possibly TRBD1 (6 bases). The CDR3 spans 14 residues. V lost 2 bases and J lost 2, with 7 bases in between. Germline V CDR1 and CDR2: SGHTA, FQGNSA. Here the CDR3 reads CASSLRDTYNEQFF. In nucleotides, the CDR3 is TGTGCCAGCAGCTTAAGGGACACCTACAATGAGCAGTTCTTC.

This clone appeared a single time. The J gene is TRBJ2-1, the V gene TRBV11-2; no firm D call. The CDR3 length is 15 residues. The germline V and J ends were trimmed by 0 bases and 4 bases, with 10 bases remaining between them. Germline V lookup: CDR1 SGHAT, CDR2 FQNNGV. DNA for the CDR3: TGTGCCAGCAGCTTAGACGGGCTCGGATACAATGAGCAGTTCTTC. It encodes CASSLDGLGYNEQFF. Based on the CDR3 plus reference TRBV11-2 and TRBJ2-1, the full variable domain is EAGVAQSPRYKIIEKRQSVAFWCNPISGHATLYWYQQILGQGPKLLIQFQNNGVVDDSQLPKDRFSAERLKGVDSTLKIQPAKLEDSAVYLCASSLDGLGYNEQFFGPGTRLTVL.

V is TRBV6-1 and J is TRBJ2-7, with 7 bases lining up with TRBD2. Germline V gene sequence: CDR1 MNHNS, CDR2 SASEGT. CDR3 length: 16 residues. With V trimmed by 3 bases and J by 2 bases, 10 bases remained unmatched. The chain's CDR3 is CASSDKGLPIPYEQYF. CDR3 nucleotide sequence: TGTGCCAGCAGTGATAAGGGACTACCGATCCCCTACGAGCAGTACTTC.

This clone was detected once. The chain carries TRBV19 and TRBJ1-3; 7 nucleotides match TRBD1. The germline gives CDR1 LNHDA, CDR2 SQIVND (reference sequence). The junction had 7 bases not matched to a gene; V was cut back by 3 bases and J by 2 bases. CDR3 size: 16 residues. The CDR3 coding sequence is TGTGCCAGTAGTATTTGGGCGACAGGGCCTGGAAACACCATATATTTT. Translated: CASSIWATGPGNTIYF.

This sequence joins TRBV7-9 and TRBJ1-3; TRBD1 matches 7 bases. Germline values: CDR1 SEHNR, CDR2 FQNEAQ (reference sequence). V trimming: 0 bases; J trimming: 3 bases; junction bases outside the gene matches: 2. This CDR3 spans 15 amino acids. In nucleotides, the CDR3 is TGTGCCAGCAGCTTAGCCCGGGACAGTGGAAACACCATATATTTT. It specifies CASSLARDSGNTIYF.

The genes are TRBV7-6 and TRBJ2-6; D is undetermined. Germline-derived CDR1 and CDR2 are SGHVS and FNYEAQ. Trimming took off 4 bases at V and 2 bases at J, with 12 bases between the two ends. This CDR3 has 16 amino acids. CDR3 amino acids: CASSSKGGAGANVLTF. The CDR3 coding sequence is TGTGCCAGCAGCTCCAAGGGTGGAGCTGGGGCCAACGTCCTGACTTTC.

The genes are TRBV14 and TRBJ2-1; 13 nucleotides match TRBD2. The J segment lost 6 bases and the V segment lost 4 bases, leaving 3 bases of the junction unmatched. Germline CDR1 and CDR2: SGHDN and FVKESK. The CDR3 has 15 residues. CDR3 sequence (DNA): TGTGCCAGCAGCCCACTAGCGGGGGGGCCCAATGAGCAGTTCTTC. Protein product: CASSPLAGGPNEQFF.

The chain couples TRBV7-9 to TRBJ1-2; 9 bases map to TRBD1. Germline values: CDR1 SEHNR, CDR2 FQNEAQ (reference sequence). V was pared by 5 bases and J by 8 bases, with 6 bases of the junction left unmatched. There are 13 residues in the CDR3. CDR3 loop: CASSPRDREGYTF. The CDR3 DNA is TGTGCCAGCAGCCCCCGGGACAGGGAGGGCTACACCTTC. Full variable domain (remainder filled in from reference TRBV7-9 and TRBJ1-2): DTGVSQNPRHKITKRGQNVTFRCDPISEHNRLYWYRQTLGQGPEFLTYFQNEAQLEKSRLLSDRFSAERPKGSFSTLEIQRTEQGDSAMYLCASSPRDREGYTFGSGTRLTVV.

The chain carries TRBV6-1 and TRBJ2-1, with TRBD2 matching 11 bases. With 3 bases clipped from V and 7 bases from J, the junction kept 5 bases outside the gene matches. CDR3 length: 15 residues. Germline V gene sequence: CDR1 MNHNS, CDR2 SASEGT. CDR3 residues: CASSDRSGGENEQFF. In nucleotides, the CDR3 is TGTGCCAGCAGTGACCGTAGCGGGGGGGAGAATGAGCAGTTCTTC.

The V call is TRBV6-5, the J call TRBJ1-1; no firm D call. The CDR3 is made up of 15 amino acids. CDR1 is MNHEY and CDR2 is SVGAGI in the germline V gene. V lost 0 bases and J 0 bases, leaving 8 bases between the germline ends. Here the CDR3 DNA reads TGTGCCAGCAGTTACTCGAGACATATGAACACTGAAGCTTTCTTT. Translation: CASSYSRHMNTEAFF.

The sample holds a few counts of this clone. The CDR3 loop reads CASIRTGARTEAFF. In nucleotides, the CDR3 is TGTGCCAGCATTCGCACAGGGGCTAGAACTGAAGCTTTCTTT. The chain links TRBV28 to TRBJ1-1; 7 bases agree with TRBD1. Germline V gene data show CDR1 as MDHEN and CDR2 as SYDVKM. The V segment lost 7 bases and the J segment 5 bases; nucleotides outside the gene matches: 10. The CDR3 is made up of 14 amino acids.

V gene TRBV10-3 combines with J gene TRBJ2-2, with 7 bases lining up with TRBD1. With V trimmed by 4 bases and J by 6 bases, 5 bases remained unmatched. Germline lookup yields CDR1 ENHRY and CDR2 SYGVKD. This CDR3 spans 14 amino acids. This CDR3 reads CAISGDRDAGELFF. The CDR3, as DNA: TGTGCCATCAGTGGAGACAGGGACGCCGGGGAGCTGTTTTTT.

J is TRBJ2-5 and V is TRBV6-7; TRBD2 agrees at 16 bases. TRBV6-7 falls under the ORF class, with uncertain function. J gave up 5 bases and V 2 bases, and 11 bases lay outside the gene matches. This CDR3 has 19 residues. This CDR3 reads CASSYILGLAGGPAETQYF. CDR3 DNA: TGTGCCAGCAGTTACATCCTGGGACTAGCGGGAGGGCCTGCGGAGACCCAGTACTTC.

The rearrangement links TRBV4-3 to TRBJ1-5; 7 nucleotides agree with TRBD1. Per the germline V gene, CDR1 is LGHNA and CDR2 is YSLEER. V shed 0 bases and J 6 bases; nucleotides not matched to a gene: 5. The CDR3 totals 15 residues. The CDR3 here is CASSQDPGQAQPQHF. The CDR3, as DNA: TGCGCCAGCAGCCAAGACCCCGGACAGGCTCAGCCCCAGCATTTT.